The clone carrying this T cell receptor beta chain was seen only a few times. MiXCR, run by TCRdb on the RT-PCR reads, gives a single entry per CDR3 protein. The sample holds 290,000 or so distinct CDR3 sequences, roughly 22% seen once. This sample is drawn from a study of response to subunit inactivated influenza vaccine. V dropped 5 bases and J dropped 2; count of bases not matched to a gene: 4. CDR3 size: 14 residues. Per germline, CDR1 SQVTM and CDR2 ANQGSEA. The sequencing used PBMCs from blood, collected about 20 months after vaccination. V gene TRBV29-1 combines with J gene TRBJ2-1, with TRBD1 matching over 9 bases. The clonotype was recovered from a man aged 50 to 69 who received an inactivated influenza vaccine. CDR3 region: CSVRQGVPYNEQFF. CDR3 sequence (DNA): TGCAGCGTTAGACAGGGGGTCCCCTACAATGAGCAGTTCTTC.